This T cell receptor (beta chain) was found in a study of cytomegalovirus exposure and HLA in healthy donors. The germline V and J ends were trimmed by 1 base and 4 bases, with 10 bases remaining between them. CDR3 length: 15 residues. Germline CDR1 MDHEN, CDR2 SYDVKM. This clone was counted a few times. The PCR used 60 Vbeta and 13 Jbeta primers. Generated by immunoSEQ multiplex PCR, the TCRdb table keeps only in-frame clones and is missing some. This sample has some 65,000 clones; 65% to 70% occur once, and the top ten carry 11%. The sample was PBMCs. The receptor's source is a woman aged 25 to 39 in good health and CMV-seronegative. V gene TRBV28 combines with J gene TRBJ2-2, with D perhaps TRBD2 (6 bases). The CDR3 sequence is CASSLFVGGTGELFF. CDR3 DNA: TGTGCCAGCAGTTTATTCGTGGGGGGCACCGGGGAGCTGTTTTTT.